The source of this TCR beta chain is a study of cytomegalovirus exposure and HLA in healthy donors. This clone was picked up a small number of times. PCR amplification relied on 60 Vbeta primers (plus 13 Jbeta primers). The method was immunoSEQ multiplex PCR; TCRdb's version includes in-frame clones alone and lacks a portion of them. This table has under 95,000 clones, approximately 7.1% appearing once. The V segment lost 4 bases and the J segment 12 bases; nucleotides outside the gene matches: 8. This CDR3 comprises 13 residues. Germline CDR1 MGHRA, CDR2 YSYEKL. The origin of this receptor is a man aged 45-65 years in good health and CMV-seronegative. The rearrangement uses TRBV4-1 and TRBJ2-3, with TRBD1 matching 9 bases. The sequenced sample consisted of PBMCs. The CDR3 DNA reads TGCGCCAGCAGCCGACTGGGGACAGGGCAACAGTATTTT. Translation gives CASSRLGTGQQYF.